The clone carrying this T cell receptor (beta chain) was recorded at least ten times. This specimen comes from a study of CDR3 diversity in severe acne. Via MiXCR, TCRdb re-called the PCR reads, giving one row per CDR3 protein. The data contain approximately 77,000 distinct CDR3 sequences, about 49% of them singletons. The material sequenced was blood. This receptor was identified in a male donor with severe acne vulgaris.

The CDR3 reads CASSDSSLGLAGRYEQYF. CDR3 nucleotide sequence: TGTGCCAGCAGTGATAGCTCTCTCGGACTAGCGGGAAGATACGAGCAGTACTTC. The chain has TRBV6-1 and TRBJ2-7; 12 nucleotides align to TRBD2. Germline loops: CDR1 MNHNS, CDR2 SASEGT. The V and J ends lost 3 bases and 4 bases, in that order; junction bases with no gene match: 13. The CDR3 extends over 18 amino acids.